What follows are 27 T cell receptor beta chains derived from one specimen sequenced in a study of graft-versus-host responses after intestinal transplantation. Generated by immunoSEQ multiplex PCR, the TCRdb table keeps only in-frame clones and is missing some. This sample has some 140,000 clones, with around 90% found just once. These receptors' targets are unknown. The material sequenced was unstimulated CD4+ T cells sorted from spleen or lymph node cells, taken before intestinal transplant. These receptor sequences come from a human donor who received an intestinal transplant.

The chain recombines TRBV5-1 with TRBJ2-7; 9 bases match TRBD2. This CDR3 is built from 16 residues. Germline lookup yields CDR1 SGHRS and CDR2 YFSETQ. After removal of 0 bases from V and 3 bases from J, the junction contained 7 bases not matched to a gene. Written as DNA, the CDR3 is TGCGCCAGCAGCTTGGGTATGGCGGGAGGGAGCTACGAGCAGTACTTC. The encoded protein is CASSLGMAGGSYEQYF.

V gene TRBV2 combines with J gene TRBJ1-5, with D tentatively TRBD1 (6 bases). The length of the CDR3 is 15 residues. The germline V gene has CDR1 SNHLY and CDR2 FYNNEI. The ends were cut back, 7 bases at V and 4 bases at J, with 17 bases in the middle. In DNA, the CDR3 is TGTGCCAGCAACGCAGGGGCGCCAAGTAATCAGCCCCAGCATTTT. It translates to CASNAGAPSNQPQHF.

This rearrangement joins TRBV5-4 to TRBJ2-7, with 7 nucleotides matching TRBD1. This CDR3 has 16 residues. The V gene's germline CDR1 is SGHNT and CDR2 YYREEE (reference sequence). Trimming at V came to 5 bases and at J to 2 bases, leaving 13 bases not matched to a gene. The CDR3 region is CASSPHHGQAAYEQYF. DNA of the CDR3: TGTGCCAGCAGTCCCCACCACGGACAGGCCGCCTACGAGCAGTACTTC. Complete variable domain (other parts from reference TRBV5-4 and TRBJ2-7): ETGVTQSPTHLIKTRGQQVTLRCSSQSGHNTVSWYQQALGQGPQFIFQYYREEENGRGNFPPRFSGLQFPNYSSELNVNALELDDSALYLCASSPHHGQAAYEQYFGPGTRLTVT.

The chain is built from TRBV5-4 and TRBJ2-7; D is unclear. Germline V gene lookup returns CDR1 SGHNT and CDR2 YYREEE (reference sequence). CDR3 length equals 13 residues. The V and J ends lost 0 bases and 2 bases respectively, with 6 bases between them. DNA of the CDR3: TGTGCCAGCAGCTTGGAGCCCACCTACGAGCAGTACTTC. It codes for CASSLEPTYEQYF.

The chain employs TRBV13 and TRBJ2-5; TRBD1 matches at 10 bases. The DNA end is a closer match to TRBJ2-7, so the J assignment may be wrong. CDR1 and CDR2 from the germline V gene are PRHDT and FYEKMQ (reference sequence). The CDR3 has 14 residues. The CDR3 nucleotides read TGTGCCAGCAGCCGAGGGACAGGGGAATACGAGCAGTACTTC. This gives the protein CASSRGTGEYEQYF.

In this sample, this clone turned up a few times. The chain combines TRBV7-8 with TRBJ2-5; TRBD2 aligns across 8 bases. Germline V gene data show CDR1 as SGHVS and CDR2 as FQNEAQ. The V segment lost 0 bases and the J segment 5 bases; nucleotides outside the gene matches: 20. CDR3 length: 20 residues. This chain's CDR3 is CASSLARLDGRARLGETQYF. The CDR3 bases are TGTGCCAGCAGCTTAGCTCGGCTTGACGGGAGGGCCAGGTTAGGGGAGACCCAGTACTTC. The full variable domain, rest sourced from reference TRBV7-8 and TRBJ2-5, is GAGVSQSPRYKVAKRGQDVALRCDPISGHVSLFWYQQALGQGPEFLTYFQNEAQLDKSGLPSDRFFAERPEGSVSTLKIQRTQQEDSAVYLCASSLARLDGRARLGETQYFGPGTRLLVL.

This chain joins TRBV28 and TRBJ1-1; 10 nucleotides agree with TRBD1. J was trimmed by 3 bases and V by 6 bases; bases with no gene match: 4. This CDR3 region has 14 residues. CDR1 is MDHEN and CDR2 is SYDVKM in the germline V gene. In DNA form, the CDR3 reads TGTGCCAGCAGCCAGACAGGGGGCTACACTGAAGCTTTCTTT. This codes for CASSQTGGYTEAFF.

V is TRBV30 and J is TRBJ1-4; possible D gene TRBD1, 6 bases. In germline, CDR1 is GTSNPN, CDR2 SVGIG (reference sequence). CDR3 size: 14 residues. Trimming pared 2 bases from V and 6 bases from J, leaving 13 bases between. DNA for the CDR3: TGTGCCTGGAGTTCAGGGGCTTGGGATGAAAAACTGTTTTTT. Encoded protein: CAWSSGAWDEKLFF.

This chain joins TRBV19 and TRBJ2-1, with TRBD2 identical over 7 bases. Germline V gene lookup returns CDR1 LNHDA and CDR2 SQIVND (reference sequence). The CDR3 covers 14 residues. V shed 3 bases, J shed 8 bases, and the junction held 7 bases outside the gene matches. CDR3 loop: CASSMSRAGDEQFF. Here the CDR3 DNA reads TGTGCCAGTAGTATGAGTAGGGCGGGGGATGAGCAGTTCTTC.

V is TRBV6-5 and J is TRBJ1-4; maybe TRBD1 (5 bases). Trimming pared 7 bases from V and 8 bases from J, leaving 17 bases between. The CDR3 is made up of 14 amino acids. Germline V gene sequence: CDR1 MNHEY, CDR2 SVGAGI. CDR3 in amino acids: CASTPRRGREKLFF. DNA of the CDR3: TGTGCCAGCACCCCCCGCCGGGGGAGGGAAAAACTGTTTTTT.

In this sample, this clone turned up once. This chain links TRBV27 with TRBJ2-5; TRBD2 might be the D (6 bases). The CDR3 is 17 amino acids. CDR1 and CDR2 from the germline V gene are MNHEY and SMNVEV (reference sequence). Trimming removed 5 bases from V and 3 bases from J, with 22 bases in between. The CDR3: CASSPNGWGVAEETQYF. The CDR3 bases are TGTGCCAGCAGTCCCAACGGTTGGGGGGTAGCGGAAGAGACCCAGTACTTC.

This CDR3 reads CASSPPPYEQYF. The CDR3 bases are TGTGCCAGCAGCCCTCCCCCTTACGAGCAGTACTTC. The chain links TRBV7-2 to TRBJ2-7; D gene unclear. Trimming took 5 bases from V and 4 from J, leaving 9 bases between them. Germline V CDR1 and CDR2: SGHTA, FQGNSA. The length of the CDR3 is 12 residues.

V usage is TRBV7-3 and J usage is TRBJ2-2; D may be TRBD2 (5 bases). Trimming left V 5 bases short and J 7 bases short, with 14 bases between. The CDR3 loop spans 14 amino acids. Germline CDR1 is SGHTA and CDR2 is FQGTGA. The CDR3 region is CASSLSRGSGELFF. As DNA, the CDR3 is TGTGCCAGCAGCCTCTCCAGAGGGAGCGGGGAGCTGTTTTTT.

The chain is built from TRBV11-3 and TRBJ2-7; D remains unclear. Germline lookup yields CDR1 SGHNT and CDR2 YENEEA. Trimming took off 0 bases at V and 0 bases at J, with 6 bases between the two ends. The CDR3 totals 14 residues. The CDR3 region has the DNA TGTGCCAGCAGCTTAGAGCCTAGCTCCTACGAGCAGTACTTC. It yields the protein CASSLEPSSYEQYF.

The chain employs TRBV27 and TRBJ2-1; 8 nucleotides match TRBD2. The CDR3 length is 17 residues. Trimming cost V 5 bases and J 4 bases; bases outside gene matches: 13. Germline lookup yields CDR1 MNHEY and CDR2 SMNVEV (reference sequence). The CDR3 loop is CASSPNEVSGRYNEQFF. CDR3 nucleotides: TGTGCCAGCAGTCCCAATGAAGTGAGCGGGAGATACAATGAGCAGTTCTTC.

This chain links TRBV21-1 with TRBJ2-1; the table gives TRBD1 as D, unverified against the DNA. TRBV21-1 is reported as a pseudogene. The CDR3 runs to 15 residues. The chain's CDR3 is CASSTQTGTDNEQFF. The CDR3 nucleotides are TGTGCCAGCAGCACCCAGACCGGGACAGACAATGAGCAGTTCTTC.

V usage is TRBV5-1 and J usage is TRBJ2-7; 12 bases are shared with TRBD2. There are 16 residues in the CDR3. V was pared by 3 bases and J by 4 bases, with 8 bases of the junction left unmatched. CDR1 is SGHRS and CDR2 is YFSETQ in the germline V gene. CDR3 coding DNA: TGCGCCAGCAGCTCACAGCGACTAGCGGGAGAATACGAGCAGTACTTC. It codes for CASSSQRLAGEYEQYF.

This sequence joins TRBV11-2 and TRBJ2-2; TRBD1 matches 7 bases. Germline lookup yields CDR1 SGHAT and CDR2 FQNNGV. The CDR3 is made up of 16 amino acids. Trimming took 5 bases from V and 1 from J; bases not matched to a gene: 7. This chain's CDR3 is CASSAKGQRNTGELFF. The CDR3 DNA sequence: TGTGCCAGCAGCGCTAAGGGACAGCGGAACACCGGGGAGCTGTTTTTT.

V is TRBV25-1 and J is TRBJ2-7; D might be TRBD1 or TRBD2, each matching 5 bases. Trimming removed 0 bases from V and 4 bases from J, with 13 bases in between. The CDR3 has 15 residues. CDR1 and CDR2 from the germline V gene are MGHDK and SYGVNS. This chain's CDR3 is CASSEYSGPRYEQYF. CDR3 nucleotides: TGTGCCAGCAGTGAATATTCGGGACCCCGATACGAGCAGTACTTC.

CDR3 coding DNA: TGTGCCAGCAGTGTACAGGGATACGAGCAGTACTTC. This gives the protein CASSVQGYEQYF. The chain employs TRBV2 and TRBJ2-7; D is perhaps TRBD1 (6 bases). V lost 4 bases and J lost 4, with 8 bases in between. The CDR3 consists of 12 residues. Germline V gene lookup returns CDR1 SNHLY and CDR2 FYNNEI.

CDR3 sequence: CASSFGSGSNQPQHF. The DNA for the CDR3 is TGCGCCAGCAGCTTTGGATCGGGGAGCAATCAGCCCCAGCATTTT. The chain has TRBV5-1 and TRBJ1-5, with unresolved D. The CDR3 has 15 residues. Trimming removed 2 bases from V and 1 base from J, with 10 bases in between. Germline assignment: CDR1 SGHRS and CDR2 YFSETQ.

The chain is built from TRBV6-1 and TRBJ1-5; D is uncertain. Trimming took 8 bases from V and 6 from J, leaving 11 bases between them. Germline V CDR1 and CDR2: MNHNS, SASEGT. CDR3 length: 12 residues. CDR3 sequence (DNA): TGTGCCAGCGGAGGGATCGGTCAGCCCCAGCATTTT. Translated: CASGGIGQPQHF.

The gene calls are TRBV28 and TRBJ2-6; maybe TRBD2 (6 bases). V dropped 6 bases and J dropped 0 bases, with 12 bases sitting between them. The CDR3 consists of 16 residues. Germline-derived CDR1 and CDR2 are MDHEN and SYDVKM. The CDR3 sequence is CASRYFGGSGANVLTF. The DNA for the CDR3 is TGTGCCAGCAGATATTTCGGGGGCTCTGGGGCCAACGTCCTGACTTTC. Together with reference TRBV28 and TRBJ2-6, the CDR3 gives the full variable domain: DVKVTQSSRYLVKRTGEKVFLECVQDMDHENMFWYRQDPGLGLRLIYFSYDVKMKEKGDIPEGYSVSREKKERFSLILESASTNQTSMYLCASRYFGGSGANVLTFGAGSRLTVL.

The rearrangement links TRBV7-9 to TRBJ1-1; TRBD1 is a possible D gene (5 bases). This CDR3 spans 13 amino acids. V was cut by 5 bases and J by 5 bases, with 12 bases left in between. Germline assignment: CDR1 SEHNR and CDR2 FQNEAQ (reference sequence). The DNA for the CDR3 is TGTGCCAGCAGCCTGGGGACCCGAACTGAAGCTTTCTTT. It yields the protein CASSLGTRTEAFF.

J is TRBJ2-1 and V is TRBV5-1; D call uncertain. The length of the CDR3 is 15 residues. Per the germline V gene, CDR1 is SGHRS and CDR2 is YFSETQ. Between the trimmed V and J ends, which lost 0 bases and 8 bases, there was a span of 15 bases. CDR3 protein: CASSLETTSIDEQFF. The DNA for the CDR3 is TGCGCCAGCAGCTTGGAAACTACTTCCATCGATGAGCAGTTCTTC.

V usage is TRBV13 and J usage is TRBJ2-3; D is ambiguous. The germline V and J ends were trimmed by 2 bases and 1 base, with 13 bases remaining between them. Germline CDR1 and CDR2: PRHDT and FYEKMQ (reference sequence). The CDR3 spans 16 residues. The CDR3 reads CASSLNIQQGTDTQYF. The CDR3 DNA follows: TGTGCCAGCAGCTTAAACATCCAGCAGGGCACAGATACGCAGTATTTT.

In this sample, this clone turned up once. The chain joins TRBV27 to TRBJ1-5, with D uncertain. Germline V gives CDR1 MNHEY, CDR2 SMNVEV (reference sequence). The CDR3 length is 15 residues. The V and J ends lost 2 bases and 6 bases respectively, with 14 bases between them. The CDR3 nucleotides read TGTGCCAGCAGTTTAAAGGGCCCTGTTGGTCAGCCCCAGCATTTT. This gives the protein CASSLKGPVGQPQHF.